This passage covers 9 T cell receptor beta chains from one sample sequenced in a study of cytomegalovirus exposure and HLA in healthy donors. A multiplex PCR was run with 60 Vbeta primers and 13 Jbeta primers. Here immunoSEQ multiplex PCR was the method, and the copy in TCRdb shows in-frame clones only, minus some. The data contain some 130,000 clones, almost 80% of them singletons. The sample was PBMCs. The receptors come from a female donor in good health and CMV-seronegative.

The V gene is TRBV28, the J gene TRBJ1-1, with D tentatively TRBD1 (6 bases). The CDR3 is 11 residues long. Trimming removed 6 bases at V and 5 bases at J, with 7 bases between. Germline CDR1 is MDHEN and CDR2 is SYDVKM. CDR3 amino acids: CASSGQTEAFF. The CDR3 DNA reads TGTGCCAGCAGCGGACAGACTGAAGCTTTCTTT.

This clone was found once. The rearrangement uses TRBV4-2 and TRBJ2-5, with TRBD1 matching over 7 bases. The CDR3 consists of 14 residues. V lost 5 bases and J lost 2; bases outside the gene matches: 5. CDR1 is LGHNA and CDR2 is YNFKEQ in the germline V gene. CDR3 in amino acids: CASSRDRNQETQYF. The CDR3 DNA is TGTGCCAGCAGCAGGGACAGAAATCAAGAGACCCAGTACTTC.

The genes are TRBV7-8 and TRBJ1-3; no clear D gene. V was pared by 4 bases and J by 0 bases, with 13 bases between. Germline values: CDR1 SGHVS, CDR2 FQNEAQ. The CDR3 consists of 16 residues. The CDR3 reads CASSSAGQLSGNTIYF. The DNA for the CDR3 is TGTGCCAGCAGCTCAGCGGGCCAGCTCTCTGGAAACACCATATATTTT.

The chain carries TRBV6-1 and TRBJ2-7; 8 nucleotides line up with TRBD2. The junction had 4 bases not matched to a gene; V was cut back by 3 bases and J by 0 bases. In germline, CDR1 is MNHNS, CDR2 SASEGT. The CDR3 has 15 residues. The CDR3 nucleotides read TGTGCCAGCAGTGAGGTAGCGGGAAGCTCCTACGAGCAGTACTTC. The encoded protein is CASSEVAGSSYEQYF.

The CDR3 nucleotides are TGTGCCAGCAGTTTACCCGGGACATTATCCTACGAGCAGTACTTC. Protein product: CASSLPGTLSYEQYF. The chain has TRBV28 and TRBJ2-7; the D gene is possibly TRBD1 (6 bases). The germline gives CDR1 MDHEN, CDR2 SYDVKM. V lost 2 bases, J lost 1 base, and 12 bases lay in between. The CDR3 has 15 residues.

This sequence joins TRBV9 and TRBJ1-3; weak D call: TRBD1 (5 bases). V dropped 2 bases and J dropped 2 bases, with 8 bases sitting between them. Germline V gene data show CDR1 as SGDLS and CDR2 as YYNGEE. The CDR3 runs to 14 residues. In DNA form, the CDR3 reads TGTGCCAGCAGCGTCCAGGGTACTGGAAACACCATATATTTT. It specifies CASSVQGTGNTIYF.

The rearrangement joins TRBV7-2 to TRBJ1-2, with 11 positions matching TRBD1. This CDR3 has 15 residues. V lost 5 bases, J lost 6 bases, and 8 bases stayed unmatched. In germline, CDR1 is SGHTA, CDR2 FQGNSA. CDR3 sequence reads: CASSTRTGGIDGYTF. CDR3 sequence (DNA): TGTGCCAGCAGCACGCGGACAGGGGGCATTGATGGCTACACCTTC. The entire variable domain, with the rest obtained from reference TRBV7-2 and TRBJ1-2, is as follows: GAGVSQSPSNKVTEKGKDVELRCDPISGHTALYWYRQSLGQGLEFLIYFQGNSAPDKSGLPSDRFSAERTGGSVSTLTIQRTQQEDSAVYLCASSTRTGGIDGYTFGSGTRLTVV.

The genes are TRBV30 and TRBJ2-3, with 10 nucleotides matching TRBD2. The V and J ends lost 1 base and 3 bases, in that order; junction bases with no gene match: 4. The CDR3 is 15 residues long. Germline assignment: CDR1 GTSNPN and CDR2 SVGIG (reference sequence). CDR3 residues: CAWSEREGSTDTQYF. CDR3 sequence (DNA): TGTGCCTGGAGTGAGCGGGAGGGCTCGACAGATACGCAGTATTTT.

This rearrangement joins TRBV7-9 to TRBJ2-3; 10 nucleotides agree with TRBD2. CDR1 and CDR2 (germline): SEHNR, FQNEAQ (reference sequence). J was trimmed by 7 bases and V by 2 bases; bases with no gene match: 6. There are 15 residues in the CDR3. This chain's CDR3 is CASSLRLAGDYTQYF. The CDR3, as DNA: TGTGCCAGCAGCTTACGGCTAGCGGGAGATTATACGCAGTATTTT.